The rows below give T cell receptor beta chains drawn from one sample of a study of post-analysis software for immune sequencing data. One entry per CDR3 protein, called by TCRdb with MiXCR from the PCR reads. The table records a few hundred thousand distinct CDR3 sequences, about 39% of them present only once. Sequenced input: blood. The receptors originated from a girl aged 2 to 10 with multiple sclerosis. The CDR3 runs from the conserved cysteine through the conserved F or W. D genes are given only for firm matches. Size is stated for part of the rows, as once, few or many counts, or as a class when the clone is expanded.

d_call | j_call | v_call | clone_size | cdr3_nt | cdr3_aa
- | TRBJ2-1 | TRBV6-4 | - | TGTGCCAGCAGCGCAGAGAGATTTAATGAGCAGTTCTTC | CASSAERFNEQFF
- | TRBJ2-4 | TRBV12-3/TRBV12-4 | - | TGTGCCAGCAGTCACTCGGGACAAAGGAACATTCAGTACTTC | CASSHSGQRNIQYF
TRBD2 | TRBJ2-5 | TRBV5-1 | - | TGCGCCAGCAGCTCCACAGCGGGAGGGGAGACCCAGTACTTC | CASSSTAGGETQYF
- | TRBJ2-7 | TRBV5-1 | - | TGCGCCAGCAGCTGGGACGGACCCTCCTACGAGCAGTACTTC | CASSWDGPSYEQYF
- | TRBJ1-2 | TRBV12-3/TRBV12-4 | few | TGTGCCAGCAGTCCTAGCCACAGGGTGAGTGGCTACACCTTC | CASSPSHRVSGYTF
- | TRBJ1-4 | TRBV18 | - | TGTGCCAGCTCACCATCGGGGACCAATGAAAAACTGTTTTTT | CASSPSGTNEKLFF
TRBD2 | TRBJ2-3 | TRBV7-2 | once | TGTGCCAGCAGCCCAAGAACAAGACTAGCGGGAGGGCCGATAGATACGCAGTATTTT | CASSPRTRLAGGPIDTQYF
- | TRBJ2-5 | TRBV10-3 | - | TGTGCCACAGGGTGGACCAGCCAAGAGACCCAGTACTTC | CATGWTSQETQYF
- | TRBJ1-4 | TRBV6-5 | - | TGTGCCAGCGGGCTTGGTGGGGCACTTAATGAAAAACTGTTTTTT | CASGLGGALNEKLFF
- | TRBJ2-4 | TRBV6-5 | - | TGTGCCAGCTCAGTATGGGGTCCAGACAATGAGCAGTACTTC | CASSVWGPDNEQYF
- | TRBJ1-5 | TRBV25-1 | - | TGTGCCAGCAGTGAATCAAGTCAGCCCCAGCATTTT | CASSESSQPQHF
- | TRBJ2-5 | TRBV5-1 | - | TGCGCCAGCAGCTCCGGGACCCCAAAAGAGACCCAGTACTTC | CASSSGTPKETQYF
TRBD1 | TRBJ1-5 | TRBV12-3/TRBV12-4 | few | TGTGCCAGCAGTGGGGTCGGGCCCAGGGGGAATCAGCCCCAGCATTTT | CASSGVGPRGNQPQHF
TRBD1 | TRBJ1-4 | TRBV5-5 | - | TGTGCCAGCAGCTGGGGACAGGGAGAGGAAAAACTGTTTTTT | CASSWGQGEEKLFF
TRBD1 | TRBJ2-7 | TRBV5-1 | many | TGCGCCAGCAGCTCCCAGACAGGGTCCTACGAGCAGTACTTC | CASSSQTGSYEQYF
- | TRBJ2-7 | TRBV27 | - | TGTGTCAGCAGTCTATACAACCCGGGACCCGAGAACGAGCAGTACTTC | CVSSLYNPGPENEQYF
- | TRBJ1-6 | TRBV5-1 | few | TGCGCCAGCAGCACCTGGACTAATTCACCCCTCCACTTT | CASSTWTNSPLHF
- | TRBJ2-1 | TRBV12-3/TRBV12-4 | - | TGTGCCAGCAGCCCCGAACCCAGGGGATCCTACAATGAGCAGTTCTTC | CASSPEPRGSYNEQFF
- | TRBJ2-5 | TRBV28 | - | TGTGCCAGCAGATCCCCCTCAGGTTCACAAGAGACCCAGTACTTC | CASRSPSGSQETQYF
TRBD2 | TRBJ2-1 | TRBV5-6 | few | TGTGCCAGCTTACGGGGGGAAAGAGGGTCCTACAATGAGCAGTTCTTC | CASLRGERGSYNEQFF
- | TRBJ1-6 | TRBV15 | few | TGTGCCACCAGGGACTATAATTCACCCCTCCACTTT | CATRDYNSPLHF
TRBD2 | TRBJ2-7 | TRBV5-5 | - | TGTGCCAGCAGCTTGGGTCCCGGGACTAGCGGCCCTCCCTACGAGCAGTACTTC | CASSLGPGTSGPPYEQYF
- | TRBJ2-3 | TRBV27 | - | TGTGCCAGCAGTTCCATCGATGGGGGAGCAGATACGCAGTATTTT | CASSSIDGGADTQYF
- | TRBJ2-3 | TRBV20-1 | few | TGCAGTGCTAGAGGACTCGCGGCAGATACGCAGTATTTT | CSARGLAADTQYF
- | TRBJ1-1 | TRBV4-3 | - | TGCGCCAGCAGTCAACAAGGGGCAGGCACTGAAGCTTTCTTT | CASSQQGAGTEAFF
TRBD1 | TRBJ1-2 | TRBV9 | - | TGTGCCAGCAGCGGACAGGGACTAGGGGACGGCTACACCTTC | CASSGQGLGDGYTF
- | TRBJ1-2 | TRBV3-1 | once | TGTGCCAGCAGCCAAGATAGGGCCAGGAAGGTTACTAATGGCTACACCTTC | CASSQDRARKVTNGYTF
- | TRBJ2-7 | TRBV29-1 | few | TGCAGCGTGAGGGGAGTGGTGTCTAACGAGCAGTACTTC | CSVRGVVSNEQYF
TRBD2 | TRBJ2-1 | TRBV5-1 | few | TGCGCCAGCAGCTTGAGGGCTAGCGGAGACAATGAGCAGTTCTTC | CASSLRASGDNEQFF
TRBD1 | TRBJ1-2 | TRBV14 | few | TGTGCCAGCAGCCGACGGGACAGGGGGTTCTGGAGTGGCTACACCTTC | CASSRRDRGFWSGYTF
- | TRBJ1-2 | TRBV4-2 | - | TGTGCCAGCCAAGTGAAAGACCCACGGGGCTACACCTTC | CASQVKDPRGYTF
- | TRBJ2-1 | TRBV29-1 | few | TGCAGCGTTGTGGTGGAACGGGGAAGCTCCTACAATGAGCAGTTCTTC | CSVVVERGSSYNEQFF
- | TRBJ2-3 | TRBV12-3/TRBV12-4 | - | TGTGCCAGCAGTTTAGCTGGGCCCGGAAGGGATACGCAGTATTTT | CASSLAGPGRDTQYF
TRBD2 | TRBJ2-7 | TRBV5-1 | - | TGCGCCAGCAGCTCGGGAGGCAGGAGCTCCTACGAGCAGTACTTC | CASSSGGRSSYEQYF
TRBD1 | TRBJ2-1 | TRBV5-1 | few | TGCGCCAGCAGCTTGACAACAGGGGAAGGTGAGCAGTTCTTC | CASSLTTGEGEQFF
- | TRBJ1-2 | TRBV29-1 | - | TGCAGCGTCGGTGTGTGGGATCGAGGCTATGGCTACACCTTC | CSVGVWDRGYGYTF
TRBD2 | TRBJ2-1 | TRBV7-8 | - | TGTGCCAGCAGCTTAGGGACTAGCGGGGCTCGTAAGAACAATGAGCAGTTCTTC | CASSLGTSGARKNNEQFF
- | TRBJ1-2 | TRBV29-1 | - | TGCAGCGTTGAAGCCCTGGCAGCGGACTATGGCTACACCTTC | CSVEALAADYGYTF
- | TRBJ2-5 | TRBV6-2/TRBV6-3 | - | TGTGCCAGCAGTTACGGTGGTACTGAGCAGTACTTC | CASSYGGTEQYF
- | TRBJ1-2 | TRBV5-1 | few | TGCGCCAGCAGCTTGCAGCCCCGGCAGGGTAGTGGTGGCTACACCTTC | CASSLQPRQGSGGYTF
- | TRBJ2-1 | TRBV29-1 | - | TGCAGCGTTGTCCGGAGCTCCTACAATGAGCAGTTCTTC | CSVVRSSYNEQFF
- | TRBJ2-1 | TRBV12-3/TRBV12-4 | few | TGTGCCAGCAGTTTGGGGCGGACGTACAATGAGCAGTTCTTC | CASSLGRTYNEQFF
- | TRBJ2-6 | TRBV12-3/TRBV12-4 | - | TGTGCCAGCAGATACAGGGATTCTGGGGCCAACGTCCTGACTTTC | CASRYRDSGANVLTF
- | TRBJ2-7 | TRBV7-9 | - | TGTGCCAGCACGTGGAGGAGCTCCTACGAGCAGTACTTC | CASTWRSSYEQYF
- | TRBJ2-7 | TRBV6-5 | - | TGTGTCAGCAGTTACTCGGGCCTCGAGTCCTACGAGCAGTACTTC | CVSSYSGLESYEQYF
TRBD1 | TRBJ2-3 | TRBV6-1 | - | TGTGCCAGCAGTCGAACCCAGGGGGAAGATACGCAGTATTTT | CASSRTQGEDTQYF
- | TRBJ2-5 | TRBV7-7 | few | TGTGCCAGCAGCCTCGGACGGGGCCCTGGGGAGACCCAGTACTTC | CASSLGRGPGETQYF
- | TRBJ1-1 | TRBV4-1 | - | TGCGCCAGCAGCCCCGGATTTACAGGAAGAGACGGTGAAGCTTTCTTT | CASSPGFTGRDGEAFF
TRBD1 | TRBJ1-3 | TRBV3-1 | - | TGTGCCTCCACGACAGGGGGACTACCTGGAAACACCATATATTTT | CASTTGGLPGNTIYF
- | TRBJ2-5 | TRBV4-3 | few | TGCGCCAGCAGCCAGCGGAGGTCAGGAGAGACCCAGTACTTC | CASSQRRSGETQYF
- | TRBJ1-2 | TRBV12-3/TRBV12-4 | - | TGTGCCAGCAGTTTAAAGCGACAAAAGCATGGCTACACCTTC | CASSLKRQKHGYTF
- | TRBJ1-6 | TRBV20-1 | - | TGCAGTGCTAGACCACCTCACCGGGGCAGGGGAAAAATATATTCACCCCTCCACTTT | CSARPPHRGRGKIYSPLHF
TRBD2 | TRBJ2-5 | TRBV4-1 | few | TGCGCCAGCAGCCAAGAGGGCGGCGGGGGATCCCAAGAGACCCAGTACTTC | CASSQEGGGGSQETQYF
- | TRBJ2-1 | TRBV7-9 | few | TGTGCCAGCAGCTTGTCCCAGGGAAACAATGAGCAGTTCTTC | CASSLSQGNNEQFF
- | TRBJ2-3 | TRBV29-1 | few | TGCAGCGTTGAACGACAGGACAGCACAGATACGCAGTATTTT | CSVERQDSTDTQYF
TRBD1 | TRBJ1-1 | TRBV7-2 | - | TGTGCCAGCAGCTCCCAAACAGGGGGCACTGAAGCTTTCTTT | CASSSQTGGTEAFF
- | TRBJ1-1 | TRBV3-1 | - | TGTGCCAGCAGCCGGAAGGGTTTAAATGAAGCTTTCTTT | CASSRKGLNEAFF
TRBD2 | TRBJ2-1 | TRBV7-6 | - | TGTGCCAGCAGCTTAGCTCGGACTAGCGCTTCCAATGAGCAGTTCTTC | CASSLARTSASNEQFF
TRBD1 | TRBJ1-2 | TRBV7-2 | - | TGTGCCAGCAGCCGCGACCTCCGGGACAGAGTATGCACCTTC | CASSRDLRDRVCTF